These 28 T cell receptor beta chains were all obtained from the same sample, sequenced in a study of cytotoxic CD8 clonotypes in ibrutinib-treated CLL. The repertoire was sequenced with immunoSEQ multiplex PCR; TCRdb's copy has only in-frame clones and lacks some. Here the sample spans a few hundred thousand clones, under 70% being singletons. Sequenced here: PBMCs, sampled after 36 months of ibrutinib treatment. Source of these receptors: a human donor with chronic lymphocytic leukemia.

The chain has TRBV9 and TRBJ2-1; TRBD2 aligns across 13 bases. V dropped 4 bases and J dropped 6; count of bases not matched to a gene: 10. Per germline, CDR1 SGDLS and CDR2 YYNGEE. CDR3 length: 17 amino acids. The CDR3 reads CASSLSGTSGIINEQFF. CDR3 nucleotide sequence: TGTGCCAGCAGCTTATCCGGGACTAGCGGGATAATCAATGAGCAGTTCTTC.

This clone was picked up one time. The rearrangement links TRBV14 to TRBJ2-7, with TRBD1 matching over 7 bases. V gave up 1 base and J gave up 3 bases; unmatched junction bases: 9. CDR1 is SGHDN and CDR2 is FVKESK in the germline V gene. CDR3 length equals 16 residues. The chain's CDR3 is CASSQAGQAVLYEQYF. The DNA of the CDR3 is TGTGCCAGCAGCCAAGCCGGACAGGCTGTTCTCTACGAGCAGTACTTC.

V usage is TRBV6-6 and J usage is TRBJ1-1; D gene ambiguous. Per the germline V gene, CDR1 is MNHNY and CDR2 is SVGAGI (reference sequence). The V and J ends lost 6 bases and 1 base respectively, with 6 bases between them. The CDR3 has 12 amino acids. The CDR3, as DNA: TGTGCCAGCAGAGGATCGAACACTGAAGCTTTCTTT. Translated, it gives CASRGSNTEAFF.

Turning to this clone: The junction shows a germline mismatch at one end, possibly a read error. The chain combines TRBV7-9 with TRBJ2-7; TRBD1 agrees at 7 bases. The CDR3 loop spans 15 amino acids. Per germline, CDR1 SEHNR and CDR2 FQNEAQ (reference sequence). The CDR3 DNA reads TGTGTCAGCAGACCTGGGACAGCCGGGGCCTACGAGCAGTACTTC. Protein product: CVSRPGTAGAYEQYF.

In DNA form, the CDR3 reads TGTGCCAGCAGCACGGGACTCCAGACGTACGAGCAGTACTTC. Translated: CASSTGLQTYEQYF. The chain has TRBV7-6 and TRBJ2-7, with D possibly TRBD2 on 6 matching bases. Germline V gene data show CDR1 as SGHVS and CDR2 as FNYEAQ. This CDR3 has 14 residues. Trimming left V 5 bases short and J 4 bases short, with 15 bases between.

The table lists this clone with many counts. The chain uses TRBV10-3 and TRBJ1-2; 7 nucleotides line up with TRBD1. This CDR3 spans 12 amino acids. V gave up 4 bases and J gave up 4 bases; unmatched junction bases: 0. Germline V gene data show CDR1 as ENHRY and CDR2 as SYGVKD. The CDR3 here is CAISGTGYGYTF. The CDR3 DNA is TGTGCCATCAGTGGGACAGGCTATGGCTACACCTTC.

V is TRBV9 and J is TRBJ2-7, with 8 bases lining up with TRBD1. Losses at the gene ends were 0 bases for V and 5 bases for J; bases not matched to a gene: 10. The CDR3 is made up of 16 amino acids. The germline V gene has CDR1 SGDLS and CDR2 YYNGEE. The CDR3 protein is CASSVDTGTGANEQYF. CDR3 DNA: TGTGCCAGCAGCGTAGATACCGGGACAGGAGCAAACGAGCAGTACTTC.

The chain has TRBV27 and TRBJ1-3; no definite D call. Per the germline V gene, CDR1 is MNHEY and CDR2 is SMNVEV (reference sequence). This CDR3 is 15 amino acids long. V gave up 2 bases and J gave up 0 bases, with 8 bases separating them. The chain's CDR3 is CASSLLPTSGNTIYF. As DNA, the CDR3 is TGTGCCAGCAGTTTACTCCCGACCTCTGGAAACACCATATATTTT.

The rearrangement uses TRBV10-3 and TRBJ2-5; weak D call: TRBD1 (6 bases). V was clipped by 6 bases and J by 2 bases, with 10 bases between them. CDR1 is ENHRY and CDR2 is SYGVKD in the germline V gene. CDR3 length: 13 amino acids. The CDR3 DNA reads as TGTGCCATCAGCGGGGACACACAAGAGACCCAGTACTTC. It translates to CAISGDTQETQYF.

The rearrangement uses TRBV19 and TRBJ2-7, with a possible D match to TRBD2 (6 bases). The germline V gene has CDR1 LNHDA and CDR2 SQIVND (reference sequence). This CDR3 is built from 14 residues. V was clipped by 2 bases and J by 3 bases, with 11 bases between them. The CDR3 loop reads CASSIRGTYYEQYF. The CDR3 DNA reads as TGTGCCAGTAGTATACGGGGGACCTACTACGAGCAGTACTTC.

This clone is medium-sized (0.01 to 0.1%) in the sample. The chain has TRBV10-3 and TRBJ2-7; D call uncertain. The CDR3 contains 14 residues. Germline loops: CDR1 ENHRY, CDR2 SYGVKD. V lost 4 bases, J lost 2 bases, and 12 bases lay in between. The CDR3 here is CAISVGGIPYEQYF. The CDR3 DNA follows: TGTGCCATCAGTGTTGGTGGAATCCCCTACGAGCAGTACTTC.

The gene calls are TRBV27 and TRBJ1-2, with 7 bases aligning to TRBD1. The V gene end was trimmed by 5 bases and the J gene end by 5 bases; junction bases not matched to a gene: 5. CDR3 length: 13 amino acids. CDR1 is MNHEY, CDR2 SMNVEV, per germline (reference sequence). CDR3 nucleotides: TGTGCCAGCAGTAGGGACAGCGATTATGGCTACACCTTC. Translated: CASSRDSDYGYTF.

CDR3 bases: TGTGCCAGCAGCTTAACTAGCGGGAGGCATGAGCAGTTCTTC. It is translated as CASSLTSGRHEQFF. V and J are TRBV5-4 and TRBJ2-1, with 12 bases fitting TRBD2. The CDR3 length is 14 residues. V was clipped by 2 bases and J by 8 bases; unmatched bases: 2. Germline V gene data show CDR1 as SGHNT and CDR2 as YYREEE (reference sequence).

About this clone: The sample carries other DNA sequences with the same CDR3. This chain joins TRBV5-4 and TRBJ2-7; TRBD1 aligns across 10 bases. With 0 bases clipped from V and 3 bases from J, the junction kept 0 bases outside the gene matches. The CDR3 is 14 amino acids. CDR1 and CDR2 from the germline V gene are SGHNT and YYREEE (reference sequence). This chain's CDR3 is CASSLGTGGYEQYF. The CDR3 DNA sequence: TGTGCCAGCAGCTTGGGGACAGGGGGCTACGAGCAGTACTTC. Based on the CDR3 plus reference TRBV5-4 and TRBJ2-7, the full variable domain is ETGVTQSPTHLIKTRGQQVTLRCSSQSGHNTVSWYQQALGQGPQFIFQYYREEENGRGNFPPRFSGLQFPNYSSELNVNALELDDSALYLCASSLGTGGYEQYFGPGTRLTVT.

The chain links TRBV9 to TRBJ2-7, with 9 positions matching TRBD1. From germline, CDR1 is SGDLS and CDR2 YYNGEE. The length of the CDR3 is 15 residues. V lost 5 bases to trimming and J lost 5 bases; unmatched junction nucleotides: 11. The CDR3 loop reads CASSSSGTGNNEQYF. In DNA, the CDR3 is TGTGCCAGCAGTTCCTCCGGGACAGGGAATAACGAGCAGTACTTC.

This clone was detected a few times. The chain has TRBV28 and TRBJ2-7; D might be TRBD1 (5 bases). This CDR3 is 12 amino acids long. Germline loops: CDR1 MDHEN, CDR2 SYDVKM. V lost 8 bases, J lost 2 bases, and 10 bases lay in between. CDR3 protein: CASSTGTYEQYF. The DNA for the CDR3 is TGTGCCAGCTCCACAGGCACCTACGAGCAGTACTTC. The whole variable domain, filled in from reference TRBV28 and TRBJ2-7, reads DVKVTQSSRYLVKRTGEKVFLECVQDMDHENMFWYRQDPGLGLRLIYFSYDVKMKEKGDIPEGYSVSREKKERFSLILESASTNQTSMYLCASSTGTYEQYFGPGTRLTVT.

The CDR3 region is CASSFPGPGPQHF. CDR3 in DNA: TGTGCCAGCAGCTTTCCGGGGCCCGGGCCCCAGCATTTT. The chain uses TRBV7-9 and TRBJ1-5; possible D gene TRBD1, 5 bases. The CDR3 runs 13 residues. V dropped 3 bases and J dropped 9 bases, with 12 bases sitting between them. Germline CDR1 and CDR2: SEHNR and FQNEAQ (reference sequence).

This clone has a handful of counts. The chain links TRBV11-2 to TRBJ2-5, with D perhaps TRBD2 (5 bases). The CDR3 is 14 amino acids. Germline V gene data show CDR1 as SGHAT and CDR2 as FQNNGV. Trimming left V 2 bases short and J 5 bases short, with 12 bases between. The CDR3 is CASSLIPRGETQYF. The CDR3 coding sequence is TGTGCCAGCAGCTTAATTCCAAGAGGGGAGACCCAGTACTTC.

Notes on this clone: One end of the junction varies from germline; a read error may be responsible. The rearrangement joins TRBV18 to TRBJ2-5; D is unresolved. CDR3 length: 13 amino acids. CDR1 and CDR2 from the germline V gene are KGHSH and LQKENI. The CDR3 DNA is TGTGCCACCTCACCATGGTGGCAAGAGACCCAGTACTTC. It yields the protein CATSPWWQETQYF.

The chain carries TRBV7-6 and TRBJ2-3, with 7 bases aligning to TRBD2. Trimming at V came to 0 bases and at J to 1 base, leaving 1 base not matched to a gene. This CDR3 has 15 residues. Germline lookup yields CDR1 SGHVS and CDR2 FNYEAQ. The CDR3 is CASSLALAGTDTQYF. The CDR3 DNA reads as TGTGCCAGCAGCTTAGCTCTAGCGGGCACAGATACGCAGTATTTT.

The chain recombines TRBV15 with TRBJ1-3; 7 bases line up with TRBD1. Germline trimming cut 0 bases from V and 4 bases from J; bases unmatched to any gene: 3. The V gene's germline CDR1 is LNHNV and CDR2 YYDKDF (reference sequence). This CDR3 comprises 15 residues. The CDR3 region has the DNA TGTGCCACCAGCAGAGATCGGGGACAGGGAAACACCATATATTTT. Translated: CATSRDRGQGNTIYF. Drawing the rest from reference TRBV15 and TRBJ1-3, the complete variable domain is DAMVIQNPRYQVTQFGKPVTLSCSQTLNHNVMYWYQQKSSQAPKLLFHYYDKDFNNEADTPDNFQSRRPNTSFCFLDIRSPGLGDTAMYLCATSRDRGQGNTIYFGEGSWLTVV.

The chain joins TRBV13 to TRBJ2-2; 7 bases match TRBD2. The CDR3 spans 18 residues. CDR1 PRHDT and CDR2 FYEKMQ come from the germline V gene (reference sequence). After removal of 5 bases from V and 6 bases from J, the junction contained 18 bases not matched to a gene. CDR3 region: CASSPSDRAGVLSGELFF. The CDR3 bases are TGTGCCAGCAGCCCGTCTGATCGGGCGGGGGTTTTGTCCGGGGAGCTGTTTTTT.

The chain combines TRBV9 with TRBJ2-3, with a possible D match to TRBD1 (6 bases). The V gene's germline CDR1 is SGDLS and CDR2 YYNGEE. Trimming removed 0 bases from V and 2 bases from J, with 10 bases in between. CDR3 length equals 15 residues. CDR3 DNA sequence: TGTGCCAGCAGCGTAGAGGGGACACCCACAGATACGCAGTATTTT. This translates into CASSVEGTPTDTQYF.

Here the CDR3 reads CASSGQRGDEQYF. CDR3 bases: TGTGCCAGCAGTGGACAGCGCGGGGACGAGCAGTACTTC. This chain joins TRBV2 and TRBJ2-7, with D maybe TRBD2 (6 bases). V lost 4 bases, J lost 5 bases, and 12 bases lay in between. The CDR3 consists of 13 residues. Germline lookup yields CDR1 SNHLY and CDR2 FYNNEI.

This chain links TRBV11-3 with TRBJ1-5; TRBD1 is a possible D gene (6 bases). The germline V gene has CDR1 SGHNT and CDR2 YENEEA. The CDR3 is 19 amino acids. Trimming removed 3 bases at V and 6 bases at J, with 27 bases between. The CDR3 here is CASSFRFKGGKFRAQPQHF. The CDR3 bases are TGTGCCAGCAGCTTCCGGTTTAAGGGGGGCAAGTTTCGAGCTCAGCCCCAGCATTTT.

Turning to this clone: In the same sample, other DNA sequences code for this CDR3. The J gene is TRBJ2-5, the V gene TRBV7-2; no firm D call. This CDR3 is 12 amino acids long. V lost 3 bases to trimming and J lost 4 bases, with 6 bases between them. Germline V gene data show CDR1 as SGHTA and CDR2 as FQGNSA. The CDR3 sequence: CASSLTRETQYF. The CDR3 bases are TGTGCCAGCAGCTTGACGAGAGAGACCCAGTACTTC. Full variable domain (outside the CDR3, taken from reference TRBV7-2 and TRBJ2-5): GAGVSQSPSNKVTEKGKDVELRCDPISGHTALYWYRQSLGQGLEFLIYFQGNSAPDKSGLPSDRFSAERTGGSVSTLTIQRTQQEDSAVYLCASSLTRETQYFGPGTRLLVL.

This clone was counted once. The chain employs TRBV7-9 and TRBJ2-7; 13 positions agree with TRBD2. Germline lookup yields CDR1 SEHNR and CDR2 FQNEAQ (reference sequence). The V and J ends lost 1 base and 3 bases, in that order; junction bases with no gene match: 12. This CDR3 contains 19 residues. CDR3 region: CASSLDVGLAGPHLYEQYF. CDR3 nucleotides: TGTGCCAGCAGCTTAGATGTGGGACTAGCGGGGCCCCATCTCTACGAGCAGTACTTC.

Only a few counts were recorded for this clone. CDR3: CASSEYGGEVADTQYF. In DNA, the CDR3 is TGTGCCAGCAGTGAATACGGGGGGGAGGTTGCAGATACGCAGTATTTT. This rearrangement joins TRBV2 to TRBJ2-3, with TRBD2 matching 8 bases. V shed 2 bases, J shed 4 bases, and the junction held 8 bases outside the gene matches. Per the germline V gene, CDR1 is SNHLY and CDR2 is FYNNEI. The CDR3 is made up of 16 amino acids.